Listed below are T cell receptor beta chains from one sample, sequenced in a study of OX40 agonist ivuxolimab in advanced cancers. The data were produced by immunoSEQ multiplex PCR, yet TCRdb's version contains in-frame clones alone and is incomplete. This sample carries some 74,000 clones, around 93% of them seen once, and the ten largest clones take roughly 1%. Sample: CD4+ or CD8+ T cells sorted from blood, taken in a trial of the OX40 agonist ivuxolimab. Every receptor here comes from an adult with an advanced solid tumor such as melanoma, head and neck, liver or kidney cancer. The CDR3 runs from the conserved cysteine through the conserved F or W. D genes are given only for firm matches. Some rows have no size entry. The others give once, few or many, or a class for an expanded clone.

once	TRBV12-5	TRBJ2-7	-	CASGLFRVGEQYF	TGTGCTAGTGGTTTATTCCGCGTGGGGGAGCAGTACTTC
-	TRBV19	TRBJ2-7	-	CASSIRQSSYEQYF	TGTGCCAGTAGTATAAGACAGAGCTCCTACGAGCAGTACTTC
once	TRBV7-8	TRBJ2-2	TRBD1	CASSRNDRANTGELFF	TGTGCCAGCAGCCGAAACGACAGGGCGAACACCGGGGAGCTGTTTTTT
-	TRBV5-1	TRBJ1-1	-	CASKRGWNTEAFF	TGCGCCAGCAAGAGGGGTTGGAACACTGAAGCTTTCTTT
-	TRBV5-6	TRBJ1-1	-	CASSLDGRTEAFF	TGTGCCAGCAGCTTGGACGGACGGACTGAAGCTTTCTTT
-	TRBV5-4	TRBJ2-7	-	CASSLQGSYEQYF	TGTGCCAGCAGCTTGCAGGGGTCCTACGAGCAGTACTTC
-	TRBV5-1	TRBJ2-7	-	CASSLGGILDEQYF	TGCGCCAGCAGCTTGGGCGGTATACTGGACGAGCAGTACTTC
-	TRBV9	TRBJ1-3	-	CASSAQPTSGNTIYF	TGTGCCAGCAGCGCTCAGCCTACATCTGGAAACACCATATATTTT
few	TRBV4-1	TRBJ1-6	-	CASSQDTTNSPLHF	TGCGCCAGCAGCCAAGATACGACTAATTCACCCCTCCACTTT
-	TRBV6-1	TRBJ1-5	-	CASWRGGKMAEPQHF	TGTGCCAGCTGGCGGGGAGGGAAAATGGCGGAGCCCCAGCATTTT
-	TRBV30	TRBJ2-5	-	CAWSGDSQETQYF	TGTGCCTGGAGTGGGGACTCCCAAGAGACCCAGTACTTC
once	TRBV18	TRBJ2-1	-	CASSPQPGTYSYNEQFF	TGTGCCAGCTCACCTCAGCCCGGGACATACTCCTACAATGAGCAGTTCTTC
-	TRBV30	TRBJ1-2	TRBD1	CAWSNPGGAGGYTF	TGTGCCTGGAGTAACCCAGGGGGCGCGGGCGGCTACACCTTC
-	TRBV18	TRBJ2-2	-	CASSLLLGQITGELFF	TGTGCCAGCTCACTTCTCCTAGGACAGATCACCGGGGAGCTGTTTTTT